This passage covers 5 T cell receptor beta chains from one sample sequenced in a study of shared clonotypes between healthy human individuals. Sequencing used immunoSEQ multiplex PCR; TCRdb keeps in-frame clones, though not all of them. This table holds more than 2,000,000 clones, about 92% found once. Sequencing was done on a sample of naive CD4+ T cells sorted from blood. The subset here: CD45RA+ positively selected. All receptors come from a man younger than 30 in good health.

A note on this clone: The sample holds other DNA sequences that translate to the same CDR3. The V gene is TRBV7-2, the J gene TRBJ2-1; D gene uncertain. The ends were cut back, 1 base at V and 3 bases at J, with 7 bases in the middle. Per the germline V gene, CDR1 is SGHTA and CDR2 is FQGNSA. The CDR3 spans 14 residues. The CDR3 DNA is TGTGCCAGCAGCTTAGTATCCGGCTACAATGAGCAGTTCTTC. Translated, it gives CASSLVSGYNEQFF.

The CDR3 reads CASSYDGPTGELFF. The DNA of the CDR3 is TGTGCCAGCAGCTACGACGGACCCACCGGGGAGCTGTTTTTT. The chain is built from TRBV5-4 and TRBJ2-2; D gene ambiguous. V was pared by 3 bases and J by 4 bases, with 10 bases between. This CDR3 comprises 14 residues. CDR1 SGHNT and CDR2 YYREEE come from the germline V gene (reference sequence). Full variable domain (outside the CDR3, taken from reference TRBV5-4 and TRBJ2-2): ETGVTQSPTHLIKTRGQQVTLRCSSQSGHNTVSWYQQALGQGPQFIFQYYREEENGRGNFPPRFSGLQFPNYSSELNVNALELDDSALYLCASSYDGPTGELFFGEGSRLTVL.

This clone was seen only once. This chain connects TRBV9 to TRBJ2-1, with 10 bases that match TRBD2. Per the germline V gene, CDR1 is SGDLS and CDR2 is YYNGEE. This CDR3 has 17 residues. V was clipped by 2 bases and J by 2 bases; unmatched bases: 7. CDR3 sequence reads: CASSVGVAGGPYNEQFF. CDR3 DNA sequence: TGTGCCAGCAGCGTCGGGGTAGCGGGAGGTCCCTACAATGAGCAGTTCTTC. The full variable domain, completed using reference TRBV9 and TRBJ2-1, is DSGVTQTPKHLITATGQRVTLRCSPRSGDLSVYWYQQSLDQGLQFLIQYYNGEERAKGNILERFSAQQFPDLHSELNLSSLELGDSALYFCASSVGVAGGPYNEQFFGPGTRLTVL.

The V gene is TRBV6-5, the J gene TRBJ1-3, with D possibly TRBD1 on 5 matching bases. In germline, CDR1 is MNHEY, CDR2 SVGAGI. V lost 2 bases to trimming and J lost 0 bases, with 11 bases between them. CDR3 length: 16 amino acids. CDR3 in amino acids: CASSYAGGGSGNTIYF. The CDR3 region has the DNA TGTGCCAGCAGTTACGCCGGGGGTGGCTCTGGAAACACCATATATTTT.

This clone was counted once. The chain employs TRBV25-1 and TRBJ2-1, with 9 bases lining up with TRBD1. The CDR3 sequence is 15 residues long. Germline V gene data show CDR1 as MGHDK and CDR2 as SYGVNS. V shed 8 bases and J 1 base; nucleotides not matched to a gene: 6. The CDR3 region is CASSGTGSSYNEQFF. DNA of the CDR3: TGTGCCAGCTCCGGGACAGGGTCTTCCTACAATGAGCAGTTCTTC.